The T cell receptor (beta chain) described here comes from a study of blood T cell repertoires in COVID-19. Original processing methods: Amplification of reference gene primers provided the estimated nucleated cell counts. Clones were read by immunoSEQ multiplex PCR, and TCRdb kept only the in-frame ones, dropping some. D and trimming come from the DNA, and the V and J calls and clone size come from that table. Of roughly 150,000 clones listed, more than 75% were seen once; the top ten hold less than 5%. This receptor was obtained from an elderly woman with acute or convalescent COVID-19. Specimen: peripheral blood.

The DNA for the CDR3 is TGTGCCAGCAGTGAAGATCCGGGGGCTAGCGGCACTTACAATGAGCAGTTCTTC. Amino acids: CASSEDPGASGTYNEQFF. The chain links TRBV2 to TRBJ2-1; the D gene is possibly TRBD2 (7 bases). The CDR3 is 18 residues long. Trimming removed 1 base at V and 4 bases at J, with 20 bases between. Germline lookup yields CDR1 SNHLY and CDR2 FYNNEI.